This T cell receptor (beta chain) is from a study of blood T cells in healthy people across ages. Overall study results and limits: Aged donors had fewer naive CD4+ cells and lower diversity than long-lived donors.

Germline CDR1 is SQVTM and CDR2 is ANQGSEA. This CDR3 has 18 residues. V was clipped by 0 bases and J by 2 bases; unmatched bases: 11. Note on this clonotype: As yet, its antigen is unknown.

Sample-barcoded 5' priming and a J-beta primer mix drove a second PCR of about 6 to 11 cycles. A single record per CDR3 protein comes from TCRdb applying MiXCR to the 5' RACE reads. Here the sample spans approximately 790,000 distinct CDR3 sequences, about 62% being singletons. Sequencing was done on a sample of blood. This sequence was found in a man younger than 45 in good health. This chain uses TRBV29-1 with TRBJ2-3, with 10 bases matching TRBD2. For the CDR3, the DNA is TGCAGCGTTGAAGAGTCTAGCGGGGGCCCTACTTACACAGATACGCAGTATTTT. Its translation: CSVEESSGGPTYTDTQYF.